The 14 T cell receptor beta chains presented below share a single source sample, sequenced in a study of Ad26.COV2.S vaccination and SARS-CoV-2 variants. Indicated treatment: around 19 received Ad26.COV2.S at low or high dose, single or two shots; 5 received placebo; per-sample allocation not given. Following the first vaccine or placebo injection, samples were taken on day 63. Produced via immunoSEQ multiplex PCR; TCRdb's table is partial and in-frame only. The sample holds around 300,000 clones, 85% to 90% seen once. Specimen: peripheral blood, collected in a trial of Ad26.COV2.S vaccine versus placebo. All receptors come from a person between 18 and 59 years old who received the Ad26.COV2.S COVID-19 vaccine or a placebo.

The chain employs TRBV14 and TRBJ2-4, with no clear D. The CDR3 extends over 16 amino acids. Germline values: CDR1 SGHDN, CDR2 FVKESK. The V and J ends lost 2 bases and 3 bases respectively, with 14 bases between them. The CDR3, as DNA: TGTGCCAGCAGCCAAACTCTCTCGTCACGCAAAAACATTCAGTACTTC. The encoded protein is CASSQTLSSRKNIQYF.

The chain employs TRBV5-5 and TRBJ2-5; D not resolved. V was clipped by 0 bases and J by 1 base, with 10 bases between them. CDR1 is SGHKS, CDR2 YYEKEE, per germline (reference sequence). This CDR3 is built from 15 residues. The CDR3 sequence is CASSLATRSQETQYF. CDR3 coding DNA: TGTGCCAGCAGCTTGGCAACCAGGTCCCAAGAGACCCAGTACTTC. Together with reference TRBV5-5 and TRBJ2-5, the CDR3 gives the full variable domain: DAGVTQSPTHLIKTRGQQVTLRCSPISGHKSVSWYQQVLGQGPQFIFQYYEKEERGRGNFPDRFSARQFPNYSSELNVNALLLGDSALYLCASSLATRSQETQYFGPGTRLLVL.

The V and J genes are TRBV19 and TRBJ1-5; 8 positions agree with TRBD1. The germline gives CDR1 LNHDA, CDR2 SQIVND (reference sequence). The V gene end was trimmed by 5 bases and the J gene end by 8 bases; junction bases not matched to a gene: 2. This CDR3 is built from 12 residues. CDR3 amino acids: CASSDRGEPQHF. CDR3 in DNA: TGTGCCAGTAGTGACAGGGGAGAGCCCCAGCATTTT. Full variable domain (missing parts from reference TRBV19 and TRBJ1-5): DGGITQSPKYLFRKEGQNVTLSCEQNLNHDAMYWYRQDPGQGLRLIYYSQIVNDFQKGDIAEGYSVSREKKESFPLTVTSAQKNPTAFYLCASSDRGEPQHFGDGTRLSIL.

The gene calls are TRBV11-1 and TRBJ1-6; tentatively, D is TRBD1 (6 bases). Trimming cost V 3 bases and J 1 base, with 10 bases left between them. The V gene's germline CDR1 is SGHAT and CDR2 FQDESV (reference sequence). The CDR3 has 16 amino acids. The CDR3 sequence: CASSLYGQSYNSPLHF. The CDR3 DNA sequence: TGTGCCAGCAGCTTGTACGGACAGTCCTATAATTCACCCCTCCACTTT.

This sequence joins TRBV4-1 and TRBJ1-2; D not resolved. Per germline, CDR1 MGHRA and CDR2 YSYEKL. Trimming took 1 base from V and 6 from J, leaving 12 bases between them. The CDR3 length is 14 residues. The CDR3 region has the DNA TGCGCCAGCAGCCAAGTAGGCCGAGGAGATGGCTACACCTTC. Encoded protein: CASSQVGRGDGYTF.

The gene calls are TRBV12-3 or TRBV12-4 and TRBJ1-6; the D gene is possibly TRBD1 (6 bases). CDR3 length: 13 amino acids. Trimming stripped 3 bases from V and 6 bases from J, with 6 bases between. The CDR3 sequence is CASSFRGNSPLHF. The CDR3 region has the DNA TGTGCCAGCAGTTTCAGGGGTAATTCACCCCTCCACTTT.

The chain carries TRBV5-1 and TRBJ2-7, with a weak D call TRBD2 (5 bases). The CDR3 has 14 residues. Trimming took off 0 bases at V and 5 bases at J, with 12 bases between the two ends. The V gene's germline CDR1 is SGHRS and CDR2 YFSETQ. The DNA of the CDR3 is TGCGCCAGCAGCTTGGATTTAAGGCGGGACGAGCAGTACGTC. This gives the protein CASSLDLRRDEQYV.

V gene TRBV3-1 (or the pseudogene TRBV3-2) combines with J gene TRBJ2-7, with 10 bases matching TRBD2. V lost 4 bases, J lost 6 bases, and 9 bases stayed unmatched. The length of the CDR3 is 15 residues. Per germline, CDR1 LGHDT and CDR2 YNNKEL (reference sequence). CDR3 coding DNA: TGTGCCAGCAGCCCTTCCACTCAGCGGGGGGGCGAGCAGTACTTC. Its translation: CASSPSTQRGGEQYF.

This rearrangement joins TRBV4-3 to TRBJ2-3; no clear D gene. The CDR3 is made up of 15 amino acids. Germline CDR1 LGHNA, CDR2 YSLEER. V was cut by 0 bases and J by 5 bases, with 12 bases left in between. For the CDR3, the DNA is TGCGCCAGCAGCCAAGATACGACCCCCGGAGATACGCAGTATTTT. This translates into CASSQDTTPGDTQYF.

The rearrangement joins TRBV27 to TRBJ1-2, with TRBD1 as a possible D gene (5 bases). The CDR3 extends over 15 amino acids. Between the trimmed V and J ends, which lost 2 bases and 0 bases, there was a span of 10 bases. Germline CDR1 and CDR2: MNHEY and SMNVEV (reference sequence). CDR3 region: CASSLRGGTNYGYTF. CDR3 nucleotides: TGTGCCAGCAGTTTAAGGGGAGGAACTAACTATGGCTACACCTTC.

This clone was seen a single time. This chain joins TRBV2 and TRBJ1-4; 8 nucleotides align to TRBD1. CDR1 and CDR2 (germline): SNHLY, FYNNEI. The CDR3 covers 15 residues. V lost 3 bases, J lost 3 bases, and 3 bases stayed unmatched. CDR3 coding DNA: TGTGCCAGCAGTGAGATGGGACAGGCTAATGAAAAACTGTTTTTT. Its translation is CASSEMGQANEKLFF.

This clone has only one observation. The V and J genes are TRBV2 and TRBJ2-2, with 9 bases matching TRBD2. The V gene's germline CDR1 is SNHLY and CDR2 FYNNEI. This CDR3 contains 17 residues. V shed 6 bases, J shed 5 bases, and the junction held 13 bases outside the gene matches. CDR3 amino acids: CASSPIGGTSRTGELFF. Written as DNA, the CDR3 is TGTGCCAGCAGCCCCATTGGGGGGACTAGCCGTACCGGGGAGCTGTTTTTT.

The chain joins TRBV19 to TRBJ1-1, with TRBD1 matching 8 bases. CDR3 size: 16 residues. CDR1 and CDR2 from the germline V gene are LNHDA and SQIVND (reference sequence). The J segment lost 2 bases and the V segment lost 1 base, leaving 6 bases of the junction unmatched. CDR3 in amino acids: CASSIGQGADNTEAFF. The CDR3 nucleotides are TGTGCCAGTAGTATAGGCCAGGGGGCTGACAACACTGAAGCTTTCTTT.

The genes are TRBV2 and TRBJ2-3; 14 nucleotides agree with TRBD2. This CDR3 spans 17 amino acids. Germline loops: CDR1 SNHLY, CDR2 FYNNEI. V trimming: 6 bases; J trimming: 4 bases; junction bases outside the gene matches: 9. In nucleotides, the CDR3 is TGTGCCAGCAGGGACGGGACTAGCGGGAGTCTCGCAGATACGCAGTATTTT. This encodes CASRDGTSGSLADTQYF. The full variable domain, with the rest looked up from reference TRBV2 and TRBJ2-3, is EPEVTQTPSHQVTQMGQEVILRCVPISNHLYFYWYRQILGQKVEFLVSFYNNEISEKSEIFDDQFSVERPDGSNFTLKIRSTKLEDSAMYFCASRDGTSGSLADTQYFGPGTRLTVL.